This TCR beta chain was observed in a study of control samples from healthy donors and cancer patients. This CDR3 has 15 amino acids. V lost 4 bases, J lost 0 bases, and 3 bases stayed unmatched. Germline values: CDR1 SNHLY, CDR2 FYNNEI. Repertoires were generated with immunoSEQ multiplex PCR, while TCRdb's copy carries only in-frame clones and drops some. The sample has 65,000 to 100,000 clones, 87% seen once. This TCR was sampled from a man in his fifties in good health. The chain has TRBV2 and TRBJ1-1, with TRBD1 matching 9 bases. Sequencing was done on a sample of blood. In DNA form, the CDR3 reads TGTGCCAGCAGTGTGACAGGGGGGGTGAACACTGAAGCTTTCTTT. This translates into CASSVTGGVNTEAFF.